This T cell receptor (beta chain) was captured by sequencing in a study of technical replicates of blood from a handful of donors (dated by TCRdb to the late 2010s). Germline trimming: 5 bases from V, 7 bases from J; junction bases outside gene matches: 15. Spanning cysteine to phenylalanine, the CDR3 consists of 16 amino acids. Of the read, only the CDR3 DNA is kept; its 48 bases are in frame from base 1. CDR1 and CDR2, looked up from the germline V gene (reference sequence), are SEHNR and FQNEAQ. Concerning this clone: No antigen is known for it. There are no base qualities to consult, and no much larger clone falls within one base.

The library was obtained by the immunoSEQ multiplex PCR assay. Held by TCRdb, this immuneACCESS table contains in-frame sequences only and omits some clones. Under half of the omission traces to an unresolved V gene where checked; the cause of the rest is unknown. This sample has tens of thousands of clones in its table, and roughly 95% of those were observed once. The ten largest clonotypes hold roughly 0.4% of the sample. The specimen sequenced was T cells isolated from PBMCs. This TCR was recovered from a human donor in good health. The sequence is built from TRBV7-9 and TRBJ2-3; 7 bases in the junction line up with TRBD2. CDR3 reads: CASSPLRAGPPYTQYF. Read as DNA, the sequence is TGTGCCAGCAGCCCTTTACGAGCGGGACCACCGTATACGCAGTATTTT.